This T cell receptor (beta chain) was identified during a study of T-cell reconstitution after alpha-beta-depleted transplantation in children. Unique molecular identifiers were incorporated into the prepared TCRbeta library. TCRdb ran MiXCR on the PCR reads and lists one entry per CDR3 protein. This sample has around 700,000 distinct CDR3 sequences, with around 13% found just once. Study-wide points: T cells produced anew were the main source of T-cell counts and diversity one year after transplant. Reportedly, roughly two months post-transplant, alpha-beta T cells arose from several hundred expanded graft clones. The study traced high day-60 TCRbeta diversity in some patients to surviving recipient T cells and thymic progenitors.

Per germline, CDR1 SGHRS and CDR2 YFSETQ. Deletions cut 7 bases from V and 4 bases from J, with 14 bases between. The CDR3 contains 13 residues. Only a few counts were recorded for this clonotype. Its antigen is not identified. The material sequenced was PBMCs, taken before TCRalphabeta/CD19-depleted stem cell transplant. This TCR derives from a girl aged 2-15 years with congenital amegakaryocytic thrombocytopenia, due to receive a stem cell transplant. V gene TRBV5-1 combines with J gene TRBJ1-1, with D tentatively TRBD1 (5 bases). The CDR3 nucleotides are TGCGCCAGCGCATCGAGGGGCTCCACTGAAGCTTTCTTT. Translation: CASASRGSTEAFF.